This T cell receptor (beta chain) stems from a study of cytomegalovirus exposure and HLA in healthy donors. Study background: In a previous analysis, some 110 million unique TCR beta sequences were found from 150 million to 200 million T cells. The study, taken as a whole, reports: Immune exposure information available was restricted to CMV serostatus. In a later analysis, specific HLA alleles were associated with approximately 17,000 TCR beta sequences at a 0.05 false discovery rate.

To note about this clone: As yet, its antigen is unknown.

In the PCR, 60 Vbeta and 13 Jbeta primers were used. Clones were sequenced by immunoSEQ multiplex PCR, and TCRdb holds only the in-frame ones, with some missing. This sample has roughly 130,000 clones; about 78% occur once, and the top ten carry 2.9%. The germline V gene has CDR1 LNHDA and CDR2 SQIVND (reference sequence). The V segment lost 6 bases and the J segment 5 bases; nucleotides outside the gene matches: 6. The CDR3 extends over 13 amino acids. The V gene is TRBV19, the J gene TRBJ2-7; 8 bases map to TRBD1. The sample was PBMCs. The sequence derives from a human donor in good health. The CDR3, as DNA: TGTGCCAGTAGCCCGGACAGGGCGGACGAGCAGTACTTC. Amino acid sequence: CASSPDRADEQYF.